Sequencing of this T cell receptor (beta chain) was carried out in a study of human T cells and chemical hapten exposure. V lost 5 bases and J lost 5; bases outside the gene matches: 6. This CDR3 has 15 amino acids. Germline V lookup: CDR1 SGHTA, CDR2 FQGTGA. The time point here: patch test 2, 6 weeks after DPC sensitization. The treatment: therapeutic diphenylcyclopropenone sensitization with weekly scalp DPC. Study-level findings and limits: Clustering by CDR3 similarity yielded significantly more large clusters from expanded TCRs than controls.

Ten or more counts support this clonotype. Antigen specificity is unknown. The study's library attached unique molecular identifiers to single cDNA molecules. TCRdb used MiXCR to reprocess the RACE reads, holding one entry per CDR3 protein. The top ten hold approximately 2.8% of the sample, which has approximately 110,000 distinct CDR3 sequences, 9% to 9.5% seen once. The receptor's source is a woman aged 40 to 50 with alopecia areata. Some clones in this sample may be carry-over from other donors' samples. The V and J genes are TRBV7-3 and TRBJ2-5; 12 bases line up with TRBD2. The sample in question was whole blood, obtained in connection with sensitization to the hapten diphenylcyclopropenone (DPC). CDR3 in amino acids: CASSVLAGGHETQYF. In DNA, the CDR3 is TGTGCCAGCAGCGTACTAGCGGGGGGCCACGAGACCCAGTACTTC.